The 26 T cell receptor beta chains below come from one sample, sequenced in a study of tumor and adjacent non-tumor tissue in lung cancer. This sample's RNA came from whole unsorted tissue. TCRbeta libraries were built with three rounds of nested PCR, modified from ARM-PCR. TCRdb fed the multiplex PCR reads into MiXCR, producing one record per CDR3 protein. This table holds fewer than 100,000 distinct CDR3 sequences, over 55% found once. The specimen sequenced was lung tumor tissue. These receptors were taken from a woman aged 40 to 50 with non-small cell lung cancer.

In this sample, this clonotype turned up many times. The CDR3 here is CASSQERGATGGNEQFF. CDR3 DNA: TGCGCCAGCAGCCAAGAAAGGGGGGCAACCGGGGGCAATGAGCAGTTCTTC. This sequence joins TRBV4-1 and TRBJ2-1; perhaps D is TRBD1 or TRBD2 (6 bases each). From germline, CDR1 is MGHRA and CDR2 YSYEKL. Trimming took off 0 bases at V and 6 bases at J, with 18 bases between the two ends. CDR3 length: 17 amino acids.

About this clonotype: The junction and the germline gene differ at one end; a read error may be behind it. This rearrangement joins TRBV7-8 to TRBJ1-6, with D possibly TRBD1 on 5 matching bases. Germline CDR1 is SGHVS and CDR2 is FQNEAQ. This CDR3 is 13 amino acids long. CDR3 nucleotide sequence: TGTGCCAGCAGCCAGAATAGGGACTCACCCCCCCACTTT. Protein: CASSQNRDSPPHF.

Comment on this clonotype: Being one base from a much bigger clone, this may be a read error. The chain is built from TRBV5-1 and TRBJ2-5, with D uncertain. The CDR3 spans 13 residues. The germline V gene has CDR1 SGHRS and CDR2 YFSETQ. Trimming removed 7 bases at V and 2 bases at J, with 12 bases between. The CDR3 here is CASGVAVQETQYF. CDR3 DNA: TGCGCCAGCGGAGTGGCAGTACAAGAGACCCAGTACTTC.

The V and J genes are TRBV20-1 and TRBJ1-2, with D possibly matching TRBD1 (5 bases). The CDR3 runs to 13 residues. Germline V lookup: CDR1 DFQATT, CDR2 SNEGSKA (reference sequence). This CDR3 reads CNAKGQTNYGYTF. For the CDR3, the DNA is TGCAATGCGAAGGGGCAGACTAACTATGGCTACACCTTC.

With respect to this clonotype: An end of the junction differs from the germline gene, which may be a read error. The chain combines TRBV14 with TRBJ2-5; unclear D gene. This CDR3 has 13 residues. The germline CDR1 and CDR2 sequences are SGHDN and FVKESK. CDR3 in amino acids: CVSSRTVQETQYF. CDR3 sequence (DNA): TGTGTCAGCAGCCGGACGGTCCAAGAGACCCAGTACTTC.

Regarding this clonotype: The junction does not match germline at one end; this may be a read error. The genes are TRBV29-1 and TRBJ2-3, with 9 nucleotides matching TRBD2. The germline V gene encodes CDR1 SQVTM and CDR2 ANQGSEA. This CDR3 spans 13 amino acids. The CDR3 loop reads CATGLALSDTRYF. Here the CDR3 DNA reads TGCGCAACTGGACTAGCGCTATCAGATACGCGGTATTTT.

This clonotype has a count of ten or more. This chain uses TRBV20-1 with TRBJ2-7; the match to TRBD1 covers 9 bases. Germline trimming cut 5 bases from V and 4 bases from J; bases unmatched to any gene: 12. The CDR3 has 15 residues. CDR1 and CDR2 (germline): DFQATT, SNEGSKA (reference sequence). The CDR3 protein is CSARFPGQGVYEQYF. CDR3 nucleotide sequence: TGCAGTGCTCGGTTCCCGGGACAGGGAGTATACGAGCAGTACTTC.

The chain is built from TRBV11-2 and TRBJ1-4; no clear D. Trimming shortened V by 11 bases and J by 3 bases, and 31 bases separated the two germline ends. The length of the CDR3 is 19 residues. Germline V gives CDR1 SGHAT, CDR2 FQNNGV. The CDR3: CAGSPNLKVAPRANEKLFF. DNA for the CDR3: TGTGCCGGGAGCCCCAACTTGAAGGTAGCCCCAAGGGCTAATGAAAAACTGTTTTTT.

As regards this clonotype: At one end, the junction sequence differs from germline, possibly due to a read error. V and J are TRBV29-1 and TRBJ2-1; 9 bases match TRBD2. There are 14 residues in the CDR3. Germline CDR1 and CDR2: SQVTM and ANQGSEA. CDR3: CSVTSGFSYIEQLF. The CDR3 coding sequence is TGCAGCGTGACTAGCGGTTTTTCCTACATTGAGCAGCTCTTC.

On this clonotype itself: A read error may be the cause here, since a much bigger clone is one base away. V usage is TRBV30 and J usage is TRBJ2-1; D possibly corresponds to TRBD2 (5 bases). Per the germline V gene, CDR1 is GTSNPN and CDR2 is SVGIG (reference sequence). The CDR3 extends over 15 amino acids. CDR3 residues: CPWSVKIVRRNEQFF. In DNA, the CDR3 is TGTCCCTGGAGTGTAAAAATCGTGAGGAGGAATGAGCAGTTCTTC.

Comment on this clonotype: A single base separates this from a much larger clone, so it may be a read error. This rearrangement joins TRBV28 to TRBJ1-1, with D possibly matching TRBD1 (6 bases). Trimming left V 5 bases short and J 4 bases short, with 14 bases between. CDR1 is MDHEN, CDR2 SYDVKM, per germline. This CDR3 comprises 14 residues. CDR3 nucleotide sequence: TGTGCCAGCAGTGAACAGGGAGAGCCCACTGAAGCTTTCTTT. Translated: CASSEQGEPTEAFF.

This clonotype was recorded at least ten times. This chain uses TRBV14 with TRBJ2-4; D perhaps matches TRBD1 (6 bases). Per germline, CDR1 SGHDN and CDR2 FVKESK. Trimming stripped 2 bases from V and 0 bases from J, with 11 bases between. This CDR3 has 16 residues. CDR3 loop: CASSQLQGLAKNIQYF. The CDR3 DNA reads as TGTGCCAGCAGCCAACTGCAGGGGCTAGCCAAAAACATTCAGTACTTC.

This clonotype came up once. The germline gene is not matched at one end of the junction; a read error may be the cause. The CDR3 reads CVSSERIAGGPGKQYF. CDR3 DNA sequence: TGTGTCAGCAGCGAGAGAATAGCGGGAGGACCTGGCAAGCAGTACTTC. V gene TRBV11-2 combines with J gene TRBJ2-7; 10 nucleotides align to TRBD2. CDR3 size: 16 residues. Germline assignment: CDR1 SGHAT and CDR2 FQNNGV.

The chain uses TRBV11-2 and TRBJ2-1, with 11 bases lining up with TRBD2. The end of the DNA aligns better with TRBJ2-7, so the J call may be wrong. Per germline, CDR1 SGHAT and CDR2 FQNNGV. CDR3 length: 18 residues. The CDR3 nucleotides are TGTGCCAGCAACTCGCTCATCGTAACTAGCGGGGGACTAAGGGAGCAGTACTTC. This encodes CASNSLIVTSGGLREQYF.

On this clonotype: The junction and the germline gene differ at one end; a read error may be behind it. The chain is built from TRBV20-1 and TRBJ2-1; TRBD2 matches at 8 bases. Germline V gives CDR1 DFQATT, CDR2 SNEGSKA (reference sequence). This CDR3 is 15 amino acids long. The CDR3 nucleotides are TGCATTGCTAGAGGTCGGGGGGGCCTGTACAATGAGCAGTTCTTC. Its translation: CIARGRGGLYNEQFF.

Worth noting for this clonotype: With a much larger clone just one base away, this may be a read error. This rearrangement joins TRBV20-1 to TRBJ1-2; no firm D call. The CDR3 is 12 amino acids. Per the germline V gene, CDR1 is DFQATT and CDR2 is SNEGSKA (reference sequence). The CDR3 region has the DNA TGCAGTACTAGAGACTTAGGAGATGGCTACACCTTC. Translation gives CSTRDLGDGYTF.

V and J are TRBV10-3 and TRBJ1-2; no clear D. The CDR3 is 13 amino acids. V was trimmed by 4 bases and J by 10 bases, leaving 16 bases between them. Germline lookup yields CDR1 ENHRY and CDR2 SYGVKD. The CDR3 is CAISVDSSGDYTF. The CDR3, as DNA: TGTGCCATCAGTGTGGATTCAAGCGGCGACTACACCTTC.

Concerning this clonotype itself: Relative to the germline gene, one junction end is altered; a read error may explain this. This chain uses TRBV6-1 with TRBJ2-7; D is uncertain. CDR3 length: 11 amino acids. Per germline, CDR1 MNHNS and CDR2 SASEGT. Written as DNA, the CDR3 is TGTGTCAGCAGAGTCACAATCGAGCAGTACTTC. Its translation is CVSRVTIEQYF.

This clonotype was counted at least ten times. This chain's CDR3 is CSAGRAKGETQYF. The CDR3, as DNA: TGCAGTGCCGGACGGGCGAAGGGAGAGACCCAGTACTTC. This rearrangement joins TRBV20-1 to TRBJ2-5; the D is unclear. The CDR3 extends over 13 amino acids. CDR1 is DFQATT, CDR2 SNEGSKA, per germline (reference sequence). Trimming removed 6 bases from V and 4 bases from J, with 15 bases in between.

As regards this clonotype: The CDR3 end shows no conserved phenylalanine or tryptophan, and so a read error is likely. V is TRBV5-1 and J is TRBJ2-2; TRBD1 matches at 8 bases. The germline gives CDR1 SGHRS, CDR2 YFSETQ. CDR3 size: 13 residues. CDR3 sequence reads: CASRGRTTGELFS. DNA for the CDR3: TGCGCGAGCAGGGGGCGTACGACCGGGGAGCTGTTTTCT.

Turning to this clonotype: The missing conserved phenylalanine or tryptophan at the end of this CDR3 makes a read error likely. J is TRBJ2-5 and V is TRBV6-6; no clear D. V lost 7 bases and J 5 bases, leaving 11 bases between the germline ends. Germline-derived CDR1 and CDR2 are MNHNY and SVGAGI (reference sequence). This CDR3 contains 12 residues. The CDR3 DNA is TGTGCCAGCACGGATATTTCGGAGACCCAGTACTTA. Translating gives CASTDISETQYL.

This clonotype showed up just once. The missing conserved phenylalanine or tryptophan at the end of this CDR3 makes a read error likely. This sequence joins TRBV20-1 and TRBJ2-3, with D perhaps TRBD2 (6 bases). There are 13 residues in the CDR3. Germline assignment: CDR1 DFQATT and CDR2 SNEGSKA (reference sequence). The ends were cut back, 6 bases at V and 7 bases at J, with 17 bases in the middle. For the CDR3, the DNA is TGCAGTGCCAGTAGCGGAAGAACATATACGCAGTATCTT. Protein product: CSASSGRTYTQYL.

Concerning this clonotype: One end of the junction fails to match germline, which may point to a read error. The V and J genes are TRBV11-2 and TRBJ2-4, with 15 bases lining up with TRBD2. The CDR3 length is 16 residues. Germline V gives CDR1 SGHAT, CDR2 FQNNGV. The chain's CDR3 is CASSRGTSGGKDIKYF. CDR3 bases: TGTGCCAGCAGCCGGGGGACTAGCGGGGGGAAGGACATTAAGTACTTC.

Only a few counts were recorded for this clonotype. A much larger clone lies a single base off, so this may be a read error. The V call is TRBV13, the J call TRBJ2-7, with D tentatively TRBD1 (6 bases). Germline lookup yields CDR1 PRHDT and CDR2 FYEKMQ (reference sequence). This CDR3 comprises 13 residues. Trimming took 5 bases from V and 4 from J, leaving 12 bases between them. The chain's CDR3 is CASSPWTAYEQYF. The DNA of the CDR3 is TGTGCCAGCAGCCCTTGGACAGCTTACGAGCAGTACTTC.

In the case of this clonotype: This likely comes from a read error, as the CDR3 has no conserved phenylalanine or tryptophan at its end. The chain has TRBV7-8 and TRBJ2-3, with 16 bases aligning to TRBD2. The CDR3 has 17 amino acids. Germline CDR1 is SGHVS and CDR2 is FQNEAQ. The chain's CDR3 is CASSFGGTSGRGITQYL. In DNA form, the CDR3 reads TGTGCTAGCAGCTTCGGCGGGACTAGCGGGAGGGGGATAACCCAGTATCTT.

In regard to this clonotype: Because the CDR3 is missing its conserved closing phenylalanine or tryptophan, this is likely a read error. The limits of the CDR3 on the DNA are not certain, so only TCRdb's listed CDR3 is given. V and J are TRBV4-2 and TRBJ2-2. The length of the CDR3 is 13 amino acids, counting both ends. Germline V lookup: CDR1 LGHNA, CDR2 YNFKEQ. The CDR3 is CASSQELSGELFL.